This TCR beta chain was recorded in a study of identical twins. The study, taken as a whole, reports: Potential partial confounding of zero-insertion analyses by invariant MAIT and iNKT cells was noted. Monozygotic twins shared more out-of-frame TCR alpha than recombination models predicted. Sequences that were out-of-frame, alpha and twin-shared displayed an excess of low generation probability.

This clonotype was counted a few times. Its antigen is still unknown. Each CDR3 protein gets one entry after TCRdb re-called the 5' RACE reads with MiXCR. The sample holds more than 400,000 distinct CDR3 sequences, roughly 15% seen once. V lost 8 bases, J lost 3 bases, and 13 bases stayed unmatched. In germline, CDR1 is SNHLY, CDR2 FYNNEI. There are 15 residues in the CDR3. These data were also reused for a study on yellow fever vaccine responses in identical twins.

The rearrangement uses TRBV2 and TRBJ2-7; 7 bases fit TRBD1. Sequencing was carried out using CD4+ T cells sorted from blood. The source is a woman in her late teens or twenties in good health. This CDR3 reads CASREPTRTGYEQYF. The CDR3 DNA reads as TGTGCCAGCCGCGAGCCCACCCGGACAGGCTACGAGCAGTACTTC.